These 4 T cell receptor beta chains were all obtained from the same sample, sequenced in a study of identical twins. TCRdb re-analysed the 5' RACE reads in MiXCR, keeping a single row per CDR3 protein. The table has approximately 1.8 million distinct CDR3 sequences, under 35% seen once. The sequenced sample consisted of cord blood. The receptors derive from a newborn girl in good health.

This clonotype was detected a few times. The V gene is TRBV20-1, the J gene TRBJ2-3; 11 bases match TRBD2. J was trimmed by 4 bases and V by 6 bases; bases with no gene match: 6. The V gene's germline CDR1 is DFQATT and CDR2 SNEGSKA (reference sequence). The CDR3 is 14 amino acids. The CDR3 spells CSALGLAGADTQYF. DNA for the CDR3: TGCAGTGCCCTAGGACTAGCGGGCGCAGATACGCAGTATTTT.

This clonotype was recorded a few times. The V call is TRBV11-2, the J call TRBJ2-7, with 7 bases fitting TRBD2. V lost 1 base, J lost 0 bases, and 12 bases stayed unmatched. The CDR3 extends over 18 amino acids. Germline assignment: CDR1 SGHAT and CDR2 FQNNGV. CDR3 sequence (DNA): TGTGCCAGCAGCTTAGTTTCGCCTAGCGGCATCCTCTCCTACGAGCAGTACTTC. Translating it yields CASSLVSPSGILSYEQYF.

The rearrangement links TRBV21-1 to TRBJ1-5; TRBD1, the D gene given by the table, was not confirmed from the DNA. TRBV21-1 is a listed pseudogene. This CDR3 comprises 17 residues. CDR3 protein: CASSKEEGTGWIQPQHF. CDR3 DNA sequence: TGTGCCAGCAGCAAAGAAGAAGGGACAGGGTGGATTCAGCCCCAGCATTTT.

The J gene is TRBJ2-7, the V gene TRBV28; 9 positions agree with TRBD1. With 6 bases clipped from V and 7 bases from J, the junction kept 13 bases outside the gene matches. The CDR3 is 15 amino acids. Per the germline V gene, CDR1 is MDHEN and CDR2 is SYDVKM. The CDR3 region is CASRNYRGLYNEQYF. The CDR3 bases are TGTGCCAGCAGGAATTACAGGGGGCTTTACAATGAGCAGTACTTC. Supplemented by reference TRBV28 and TRBJ2-7, the full variable domain reads DVKVTQSSRYLVKRTGEKVFLECVQDMDHENMFWYRQDPGLGLRLIYFSYDVKMKEKGDIPEGYSVSREKKERFSLILESASTNQTSMYLCASRNYRGLYNEQYFGPGTRLTVT.